The subject of this entry is one TCR beta chain. Antigen: not known. Whoever was chosen for sequencing had shown CD8+CD57+ cell expansion by flow cytometry. There was no therapy given to any patient before the blood sampling took place. This CDR3 has 13 residues. Germline CDR1 reads DFQATT; CDR2 reads SNEGSKA (reference sequence). V shed 6 bases and J 7 bases; nucleotides not matched to a gene: 6. Researchers used genomic DNA as the template to profile TCR beta VDJ and CDR3. TCRdb re-called the reads with MiXCR, one entry per CDR3 protein. Of more than 150,000 distinct CDR3 sequences listed, around 50% are singletons. These data originate in a study of CD8+CD57+ T cells in acquired aplastic anemia. Overall study context: On average, sorted CD4+ and CD8+ cells gave around 3 ug of DNA. Overall study findings and caveats: Between patients and controls, approximately 29 CD8+ CDR3 sequences were found in common.

Sequenced input: sorted CD4+, CD8+, or CD8+CD57+ T cells (not recorded which) from PBMCs. The receptor was isolated from a human donor with aplastic anemia. The rearrangement joins TRBV20-1 to TRBJ2-1; 10 bases align to TRBD2. This CDR3 is CSATGTSVNEQFF. The CDR3 coding sequence is TGCAGTGCCACCGGGACTAGCGTAAATGAGCAGTTCTTC.